Listed here is a single T cell receptor (beta chain). TCRdb's copy holds only in-frame clones and misses some; the assay was immunoSEQ multiplex PCR. The sample lists about 220,000 clones, 80% seen once, with roughly 6.7% in the top ten. This entry is derived from a study of blood T cell repertoires in COVID-19. This CDR3 is 13 amino acids long. V lost 6 bases, J lost 2 bases, and 10 bases lay in between. Germline lookup yields CDR1 KGHSH and CDR2 LQKENI. The specimen sequenced was peripheral blood. The TCR sequence derives from a woman aged 70-85 years with acute or convalescent COVID-19. The V and J genes are TRBV18 and TRBJ2-5; weak D call: TRBD2 (6 bases). CDR3 DNA sequence: TGTGCCAGCTCGAACGGGAGACAAGAGACCCAGTACTTC. Its protein product is CASSNGRQETQYF.